Below are 8 T cell receptor beta chains sequenced from a single sample in a study of blood T cell repertoires in COVID-19. Produced via immunoSEQ multiplex PCR; TCRdb's table is partial and in-frame only. Of about 400,000 clones listed, more than 70% are singletons. Material: peripheral blood. The receptors derive from a man in his forties with acute or convalescent COVID-19.

The rearrangement uses TRBV7-9 and TRBJ1-2; weak D call: TRBD1 (5 bases). CDR3 length: 15 residues. Trimming shortened V by 5 bases and J by 6 bases, and 19 bases separated the two germline ends. The germline CDR1 and CDR2 sequences are SEHNR and FQNEAQ (reference sequence). In DNA, the CDR3 is TGTGCCAGCAGCCTTTCTGCCGGGACTCGCAATGGCTACACCTTC. Translating gives CASSLSAGTRNGYTF. The entire variable domain, with the rest obtained from reference TRBV7-9 and TRBJ1-2, is as follows: DTGVSQNPRHKITKRGQNVTFRCDPISEHNRLYWYRQTLGQGPEFLTYFQNEAQLEKSRLLSDRFSAERPKGSFSTLEIQRTEQGDSAMYLCASSLSAGTRNGYTFGSGTRLTVV.

J is TRBJ1-2 and V is TRBV30, with a possible D match to TRBD1 (5 bases). Looked up from germline, CDR1 is GTSNPN and CDR2 is SVGIG (reference sequence). This CDR3 is built from 12 residues. V was shortened by 4 bases and J by 5 bases, with 11 bases between the two germline ends. CDR3 loop: CAWNPGRYGYTF. CDR3 sequence (DNA): TGTGCCTGGAATCCAGGGCGGTATGGCTACACCTTC.

This clone was seen once. The chain carries TRBV4-2 and TRBJ1-2, with a weak D call TRBD1 (6 bases). The V gene's germline CDR1 is LGHNA and CDR2 YNFKEQ. The CDR3 loop spans 14 amino acids. V dropped 5 bases and J dropped 7 bases, with 17 bases sitting between them. CDR3 sequence (DNA): TGTGCCAGCAGCTGGGTCGAAAAAGGGGGTGGCTACACCTTC. Translation: CASSWVEKGGGYTF.

A word on this clone: At one end the junction does not follow the germline gene, possibly because of a read error. V usage is TRBV7-7 and J usage is TRBJ2-5; D is undetermined. This CDR3 is 15 amino acids long. Germline CDR1 is SSHAT and CDR2 is FNYEAQ (reference sequence). This chain's CDR3 is CASSLGSVRGETQYF. The CDR3, as DNA: TGTGCTAGCAGCTTAGGAAGCGTTAGAGGAGAGACCCAGTACTTC.

The rearrangement uses TRBV7-9 and TRBJ1-3; D is possibly TRBD1 (5 bases). The CDR3 covers 15 residues. The germline CDR1 and CDR2 sequences are SEHNR and FQNEAQ (reference sequence). The V gene lost 5 bases and the J gene lost 0 bases, with 11 bases spanning the gap. CDR3 region: CASSLRASSGNTIYF. The CDR3 DNA reads as TGTGCCAGCAGCCTCAGGGCCAGCTCTGGAAACACCATATATTTT.

This clone came up once. The chain recombines TRBV7-2 with TRBJ2-1; 7 bases agree with TRBD1. Germline V gene lookup returns CDR1 SGHTA and CDR2 FQGNSA. V lost 4 bases to trimming and J lost 0 bases; unmatched junction nucleotides: 6. CDR3 length equals 16 residues. CDR3 coding DNA: TGTGCCAGCAGCTCCCGACAGGGATACTCCTACAATGAGCAGTTCTTC. This translates into CASSSRQGYSYNEQFF.

This chain uses TRBV5-1 with TRBJ1-2, with TRBD1 identical over 9 bases. Losses at the gene ends were 4 bases for V and 7 bases for J; bases not matched to a gene: 17. The CDR3 contains 17 residues. CDR1 is SGHRS, CDR2 YFSETQ, per germline. The DNA of the CDR3 is TGCGCCAGCAGCACAGGACAGGGGTTAGTTCGTTACCGTGGCTACACCTTC. Residues: CASSTGQGLVRYRGYTF.

J is TRBJ2-1 and V is TRBV7-9, with 11 bases aligning to TRBD2. Losses at the gene ends were 2 bases for V and 4 bases for J; bases not matched to a gene: 7. Germline lookup yields CDR1 SEHNR and CDR2 FQNEAQ (reference sequence). This CDR3 has 17 residues. CDR3 in DNA: TGTGCCAGCAGCTTATTCGGGGGACTAGCGGTTTACAATGAGCAGTTCTTC. Its protein product is CASSLFGGLAVYNEQFF.